The next 26 T cell receptor beta chains were all read from a single sample in a study of monozygotic twins with inflammatory bowel disease. TCRdb reanalyzed the 5' RACE reads and collapses them to one entry per CDR3 protein, without DNA. Recorded for this sample: around 190,000 distinct CDR3 sequences. The sequenced material came from blood. These receptors were taken from a human donor with ulcerative colitis or Crohn's disease, or a healthy co-twin of an affected twin (not recorded which).

The rearrangement uses TRBV6-5 and TRBJ2-7. Germline CDR1 is MNHEY and CDR2 is SVGAGI. The CDR3 extends over 15 amino acids. The CDR3 sequence: CASSYYKGDSYEQYF.

The V gene is TRBV7-9, the J gene TRBJ2-2. Germline CDR1 reads SEHNR; CDR2 reads FQNEAQ (reference sequence). CDR3 length: 14 amino acids. This chain's CDR3 is CASSSYRNTGELFF.

V and J are TRBV6-6 and TRBJ1-5; TCRdb outputs TRBD1, but without DNA this stays unchecked. Germline CDR1 reads MNHNY; CDR2 reads SVGAGI (reference sequence). The CDR3 spans 13 residues. CDR3 in amino acids: CASSFPTGQPQHF.

The chain combines TRBV20-1 with TRBJ2-4; the TRBD1 assignment by TCRdb is unverifiable without DNA. In germline, CDR1 is DFQATT, CDR2 SNEGSKA (reference sequence). The CDR3 runs to 13 residues. The CDR3 loop reads CSAVGVSKNIQYF.

The chain links TRBV12-3 or TRBV12-4 to TRBJ2-2; checking the TCRdb D call of TRBD1 is not possible without DNA. The CDR3 sequence is 13 residues long. CDR3 in amino acids: CASSLGGNGELFF.

The rearrangement joins TRBV20-1 to TRBJ2-1; TCRdb calls TRBD2, which cannot be checked without DNA. From germline, CDR1 is DFQATT and CDR2 SNEGSKA (reference sequence). CDR3 length: 14 amino acids. The CDR3 protein is CSARDPAINNEQFF.

The rearrangement uses TRBV10-3 and TRBJ1-2; without DNA, the TCRdb call of TRBD1 cannot be checked. The germline CDR1 and CDR2 sequences are ENHRY and SYGVKD. The CDR3 runs 16 residues. CDR3 residues: CAISEPPGQGSYGYTF.

This chain links TRBV28 with TRBJ1-5; the TRBD1 assignment by TCRdb is unverifiable without DNA. The CDR3 totals 15 residues. Germline CDR1 and CDR2: MDHEN and SYDVKM. The CDR3 here is CASSFRTGVYQPQHF.

CDR3 region: CASSSMDRGSTEAFF. This rearrangement joins TRBV7-9 to TRBJ1-1; the TCRdb D gene call, TRBD1, has no DNA to confirm it. The CDR3 length is 15 residues. Looked up from germline, CDR1 is SEHNR and CDR2 is FQNEAQ (reference sequence). Based on the CDR3 plus reference TRBV7-9 and TRBJ1-1, the full variable domain is DTGVSQNPRHKITKRGQNVTFRCDPISEHNRLYWYRQTLGQGPEFLTYFQNEAQLEKSRLLSDRFSAERPKGSFSTLEIQRTEQGDSAMYLCASSSMDRGSTEAFFGQGTRLTVV.

The chain combines TRBV20-1 with TRBJ2-5. CDR3 size: 14 residues. CDR1 and CDR2 (germline): DFQATT, SNEGSKA (reference sequence). The CDR3 protein is CSARDLKGQETQYF.

The V gene is TRBV24-1, the J gene TRBJ1-2; as DNA is missing, the TRBD1 call by TCRdb cannot be tested. The CDR3 runs 13 residues. The V gene's germline CDR1 is KGHDR and CDR2 SFDVKD. CDR3 sequence: CATSDPGKFGYTF.

The V call is TRBV10-3, the J call TRBJ2-3; TCRdb gives TRBD1 as the D gene, but with no DNA this cannot be confirmed. The CDR3 totals 15 residues. Germline CDR1 is ENHRY and CDR2 is SYGVKD. CDR3 sequence: CAISESRGGTDTQYF.

This chain uses TRBV5-1 with TRBJ2-1; TCRdb returns TRBD2, unconfirmable since there is no DNA. In germline, CDR1 is SGHRS, CDR2 YFSETQ. The CDR3 is 14 residues long. The chain's CDR3 is CASSLVPIRDEQFF.

The chain carries TRBV2 and TRBJ2-7; TCRdb outputs TRBD2, but without DNA this stays unchecked. The germline gives CDR1 SNHLY, CDR2 FYNNEI. This CDR3 contains 16 residues. The CDR3 is CASIGGGLAGSSEQYF. Full variable domain (outside the CDR3, taken from reference TRBV2 and TRBJ2-7): EPEVTQTPSHQVTQMGQEVILRCVPISNHLYFYWYRQILGQKVEFLVSFYNNEISEKSEIFDDQFSVERPDGSNFTLKIRSTKLEDSAMYFCASIGGGLAGSSEQYFGPGTRLTVT.

The J gene is TRBJ2-1, the V gene TRBV7-2; the D call from TCRdb, TRBD1, cannot be confirmed without DNA. Germline V gives CDR1 SGHTA, CDR2 FQGNSA. The CDR3 loop spans 17 amino acids. The CDR3 loop is CASSWLGQGASYNEQFF.

The J gene is TRBJ1-2, the V gene TRBV29-1. Germline loops: CDR1 SQVTM, CDR2 ANQGSEA. There are 14 residues in the CDR3. The CDR3: CSVEDRKKDYGYTF.

The genes are TRBV5-5 and TRBJ2-5; TCRdb reports TRBD2, a call that lacks DNA to check it against. The germline V gene encodes CDR1 SGHKS and CDR2 YYEKEE (reference sequence). The CDR3 covers 14 residues. The chain's CDR3 is CASSLLSGEETQYF.

This chain uses TRBV2 with TRBJ2-3; without DNA, the TCRdb call of TRBD2 cannot be checked. This CDR3 comprises 17 residues. The germline V gene encodes CDR1 SNHLY and CDR2 FYNNEI. The CDR3 reads CASTFSLREATTDTQYF. Based on the CDR3 plus reference TRBV2 and TRBJ2-3, the full variable domain is EPEVTQTPSHQVTQMGQEVILRCVPISNHLYFYWYRQILGQKVEFLVSFYNNEISEKSEIFDDQFSVERPDGSNFTLKIRSTKLEDSAMYFCASTFSLREATTDTQYFGPGTRLTVL.

This rearrangement joins TRBV19 to TRBJ2-5; TCRdb's D gene call, TRBD1, goes unchecked for lack of DNA. Looked up from germline, CDR1 is LNHDA and CDR2 is SQIVND (reference sequence). The CDR3 length is 14 residues. CDR3 residues: CASSRRGGEETQYF.

The V call is TRBV29-1, the J call TRBJ1-1. Germline CDR1 is SQVTM and CDR2 is ANQGSEA. The CDR3 totals 12 residues. CDR3 loop: CSVDKRGTEAFF. Full variable domain (missing parts from reference TRBV29-1 and TRBJ1-1): SAVISQKPSRDICQRGTSLTIQCQVDSQVTMMFWYRQQPGQSLTLIATANQGSEATYESGFVIDKFPISRPNLTFSTLTVSNMSPEDSSIYLCSVDKRGTEAFFGQGTRLTVV.

The V gene is TRBV29-1, the J gene TRBJ2-1; TCRdb's D call, TRBD1, is unchecked because there is no DNA. The CDR3 spans 13 residues. CDR1 SQVTM and CDR2 ANQGSEA come from the germline V gene. This CDR3 is CSVRQGNYNEQFF.

The gene calls are TRBV15 and TRBJ2-7; the TCRdb D gene call, TRBD2, has no DNA to confirm it. Germline lookup yields CDR1 LNHNV and CDR2 YYDKDF (reference sequence). The CDR3 covers 16 residues. The CDR3 reads CATSRDRGGASREQYF.

The chain joins TRBV20-1 to TRBJ2-3; the TCRdb D gene call, TRBD2, has no DNA to confirm it. Germline V CDR1 and CDR2: DFQATT, SNEGSKA (reference sequence). This CDR3 has 15 residues. CDR3 in amino acids: CSAISSGGFTDTRYF.

The chain employs TRBV15 and TRBJ1-1; the D call from TCRdb, TRBD1, cannot be confirmed without DNA. This CDR3 has 14 amino acids. Germline CDR1 LNHNV, CDR2 YYDKDF (reference sequence). The CDR3 reads CATSGGQQNTEAFF.

CDR3 in amino acids: CSVELSRGVNNEQFF. The genes are TRBV29-1 and TRBJ2-1; TCRdb reports TRBD2, a call that lacks DNA to check it against. Germline CDR1 and CDR2: SQVTM and ANQGSEA. The CDR3 is 15 residues long.

V is TRBV18 and J is TRBJ2-5; TCRdb proposes TRBD1, but this gene call is untestable without DNA. The CDR3 length is 16 residues. CDR1 and CDR2 from the germline V gene are KGHSH and LQKENI. CDR3 protein: CASSPSNPGQGETQYF.